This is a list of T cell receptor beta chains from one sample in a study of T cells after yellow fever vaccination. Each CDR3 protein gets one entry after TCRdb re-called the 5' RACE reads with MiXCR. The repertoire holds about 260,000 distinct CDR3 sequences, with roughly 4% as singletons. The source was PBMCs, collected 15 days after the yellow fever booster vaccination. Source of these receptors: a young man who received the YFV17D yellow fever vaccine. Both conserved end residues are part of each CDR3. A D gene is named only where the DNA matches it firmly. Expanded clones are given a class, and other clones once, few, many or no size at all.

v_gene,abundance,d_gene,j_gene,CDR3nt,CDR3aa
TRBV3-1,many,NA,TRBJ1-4,TGTGCCAGCAGCCACCTGACAACAACTAATGAAAAACTGTTTTTT,CASSHLTTTNEKLFF
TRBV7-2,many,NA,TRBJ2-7,TGTGCCAGCAGCAAATCAGGGGGGAGGACCTACGAGCAGTACTTC,CASSKSGGRTYEQYF
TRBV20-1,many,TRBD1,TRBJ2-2,TGCAGTGCTAGAGATTTAGACAGGGGGCCACAAAGTGCGCTGTTTTTT,CSARDLDRGPQSALFF
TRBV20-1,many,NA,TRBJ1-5,TGCAGTGCTAGAGATGGTGGCAGGGCCTTCAATCAGCCCCAGCATTTT,CSARDGGRAFNQPQHF
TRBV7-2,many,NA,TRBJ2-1,TGTGCCAGCAGCTTACAGGGCAATGAGCAGTTCTTC,CASSLQGNEQFF
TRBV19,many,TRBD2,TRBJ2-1,TGTGCCAGTAGTATCGGGGCGGGGAGGGATGAGCAGTTCTTC,CASSIGAGRDEQFF
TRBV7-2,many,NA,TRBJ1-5,TGTGCCAGCAGCCGACGGGAAGGGGGCAATCAGCCCCAGCATTTT,CASSRREGGNQPQHF
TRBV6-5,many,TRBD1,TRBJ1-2,TGTGCCAGCAGCTTCCGGGACAGGGCATATGGCTACACCTTC,CASSFRDRAYGYTF
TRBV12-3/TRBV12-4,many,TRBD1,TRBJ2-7,TGTGCCAGCAGTTTGGGACAGGGCGCGTACTTC,CASSLGQGAYF
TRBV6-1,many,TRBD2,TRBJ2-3,TGTGCCAGCAGTGAATTGGGGGGGTTCACAGATACGCAGTATTTT,CASSELGGFTDTQYF
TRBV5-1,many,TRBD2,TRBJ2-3,TGCGCCAGCAGTAACGGGGGGGCTGGAGATACGCAGTATTTT,CASSNGGAGDTQYF
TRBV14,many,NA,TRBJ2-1,TGTGCCAGCAGCCTCCGGGGTACAGGGCAGAATGAGCAGTTCTTC,CASSLRGTGQNEQFF
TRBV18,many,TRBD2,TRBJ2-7,TGTGCCAGCTCCCCTAGCGGGCGCGCCTACGAGCAGTACTTC,CASSPSGRAYEQYF
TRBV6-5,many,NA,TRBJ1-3,TGTGCCAGCAGTTACTCGTACGGGGGCGCCGGAAACACCATATATTTT,CASSYSYGGAGNTIYF
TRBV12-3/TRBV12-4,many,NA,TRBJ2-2,TGTGCCAGCAGTTTAAGGGTGTTTGCCGGGGAGCTGTTTTTT,CASSLRVFAGELFF
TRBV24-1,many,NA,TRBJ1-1,TGTGCCACCAGTGATTTGGTCGGAACTGAAGCTTTCTTT,CATSDLVGTEAFF
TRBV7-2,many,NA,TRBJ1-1,TGTGCCAGCAGCCGCCGACAGCCTGAAGCTTTCTTT,CASSRRQPEAFF
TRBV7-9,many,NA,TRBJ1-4,TGTGCCAGCAGCTTAGGAGTCTCTTCGGCAACTAATGAAAAACTGTTTTTT,CASSLGVSSATNEKLFF
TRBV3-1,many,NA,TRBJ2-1,TGTGCCAGCAGCCGAGATAACGTGGGCCTTGGGCAGTTCTTC,CASSRDNVGLGQFF
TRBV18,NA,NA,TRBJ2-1,TGTGCCAGCTCACTTGATCACCAGGGCTCCTACAATGAGCAGTTCTTC,CASSLDHQGSYNEQFF